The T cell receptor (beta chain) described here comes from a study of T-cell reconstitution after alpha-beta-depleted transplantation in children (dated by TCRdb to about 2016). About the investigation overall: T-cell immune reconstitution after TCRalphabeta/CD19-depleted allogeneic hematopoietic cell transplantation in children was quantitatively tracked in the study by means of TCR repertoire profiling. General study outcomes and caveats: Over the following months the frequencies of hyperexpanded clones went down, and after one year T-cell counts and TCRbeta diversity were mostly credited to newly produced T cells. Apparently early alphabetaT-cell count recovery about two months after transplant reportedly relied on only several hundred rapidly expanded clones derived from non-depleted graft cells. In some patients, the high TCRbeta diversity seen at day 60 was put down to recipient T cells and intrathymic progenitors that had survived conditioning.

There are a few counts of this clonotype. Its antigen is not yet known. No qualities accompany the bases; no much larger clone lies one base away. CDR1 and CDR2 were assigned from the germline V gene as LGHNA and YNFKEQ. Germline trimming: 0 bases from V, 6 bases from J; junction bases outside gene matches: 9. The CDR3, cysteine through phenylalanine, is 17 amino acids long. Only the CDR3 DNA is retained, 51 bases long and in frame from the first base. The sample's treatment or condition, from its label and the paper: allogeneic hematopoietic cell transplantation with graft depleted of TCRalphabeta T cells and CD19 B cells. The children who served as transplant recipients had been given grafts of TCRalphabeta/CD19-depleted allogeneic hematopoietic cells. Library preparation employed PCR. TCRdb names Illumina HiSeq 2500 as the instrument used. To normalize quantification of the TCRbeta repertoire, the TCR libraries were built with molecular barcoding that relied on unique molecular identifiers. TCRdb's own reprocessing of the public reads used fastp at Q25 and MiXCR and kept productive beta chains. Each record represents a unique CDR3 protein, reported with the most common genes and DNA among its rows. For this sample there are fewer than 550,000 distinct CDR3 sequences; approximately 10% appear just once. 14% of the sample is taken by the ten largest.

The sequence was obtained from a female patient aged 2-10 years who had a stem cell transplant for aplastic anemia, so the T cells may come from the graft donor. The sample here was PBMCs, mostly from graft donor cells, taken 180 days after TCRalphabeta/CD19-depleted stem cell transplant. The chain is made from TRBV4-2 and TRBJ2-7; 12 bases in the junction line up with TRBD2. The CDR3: CASSQDTRLAGDSEQYF. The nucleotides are TGTGCCAGCAGCCAAGATACTCGACTAGCGGGAGACTCCGAGCAGTACTTC.